This T cell receptor beta chain is from a study of cytomegalovirus exposure and HLA in healthy donors. For the study at large: Clustering assigned roughly 81% of the approximately 370 genotyped donors to the Caucasian-associated ancestry cluster. The study, taken as a whole, reports: Within a later analysis, the majority of CMV-associated TCR beta chains appeared HLA-restricted.

Germline V CDR1 and CDR2: DFQATT, SNEGSKA (reference sequence). Trimming took 5 bases from V and 7 from J; bases not matched to a gene: 5. The CDR3 sequence is 11 residues long. On this clone: The antigen remains unidentified.

Both 60 Vbeta primers and 13 Jbeta primers went into the PCR. Produced via immunoSEQ multiplex PCR; TCRdb's table is partial and in-frame only. Among about 160,000 clones listed, roughly three quarters were seen once. The clonotype comes from a middle-aged man in good health and CMV-seropositive. Specimen: PBMCs. The J gene is TRBJ2-7, the V gene TRBV20-1; 7 nucleotides match TRBD1. DNA for the CDR3: TGCAGTGCTTTCAGGGGGTGGGAGCAGTACTTC. Its protein is CSAFRGWEQYF.